A selection of T cell receptor beta chains follows, all from one sample in a study of cytomegalovirus exposure and HLA in healthy donors. TCRdb's copy holds only in-frame clones and misses some; the assay was immunoSEQ multiplex PCR. The sample has some 100,000 clones; 60% to 80% are singletons. The source material was PBMCs. These TCRs come from a human donor in good health. CDR3s include the opening cysteine and the closing phenylalanine or tryptophan. A D gene is named only where the DNA matches it firmly. Clone size is not always given. Where it is, it says once, few, many or a class for expanded clones.

>TRBD1|TRBV5-1|TRBJ1-1|NA
CASSFGQDEAFF
TGCGCCAGCAGCTTTGGACAGGATGAAGCTTTCTTT
>NA|TRBV7-2|TRBJ1-1|few
CASSANARRDTEAFF
TGTGCCAGCAGCGCCAACGCACGGAGGGACACTGAAGCTTTCTTT
>TRBD1|TRBV5-6|TRBJ2-7|once
CASSSGIVTGEYEQYF
TGTGCCAGCAGCTCCGGGATCGTGACAGGGGAGTACGAGCAGTACTTC
>NA|TRBV9|TRBJ2-1|NA
CASSVEGSVTYEQFF
TGTGCCAGCAGCGTAGAAGGGAGTGTTACGTATGAGCAGTTCTTC
>TRBD2|TRBV2|TRBJ2-7|few
CASSEFIAGAGEQYF
TGTGCCAGCAGTGAATTTATAGCGGGAGCGGGTGAGCAGTACTTC
>NA|TRBV5-1|TRBJ2-7|NA
CASSLGPLEDEQYF
TGCGCCAGCAGCTTGGGACCACTAGAGGACGAGCAGTACTTC
>TRBD2|TRBV5-1|TRBJ2-7|once
CASSLGLAGGAYEQYF
TGCGCCAGCAGCTTGGGACTAGCGGGAGGGGCCTACGAGCAGTACTTC
>TRBD2|TRBV19|TRBJ2-2|few
CASSIPSGRPGELFF
TGTGCCAGTAGTATCCCTAGCGGGAGGCCCGGGGAGCTGTTTTTT
>NA|TRBV5-4|TRBJ2-1|NA
CASSLAGVPYNEQFF
TGTGCCAGCAGCTTGGCGGGAGTCCCCTACAATGAGCAGTTCTTC
>TRBD1|TRBV7-9|TRBJ1-2|NA
CASSGGDRGLGGYTF
TGTGCCAGCAGCGGAGGGGACAGGGGTCTGGGTGGCTACACCTTC
>TRBD2|TRBV15|TRBJ2-7|NA
CATSRGPGGGLDEQYF
TGTGCCACCAGCAGAGGCCCGGGAGGAGGGCTCGACGAGCAGTACTTC
>TRBD1|TRBV29-1|TRBJ2-7|many
CSVRTGGGEQYF
TGCAGCGTCCGGACAGGGGGAGGTGAGCAGTACTTC
>NA|TRBV7-2|TRBJ1-6|NA
CASSLGHAGGSPLHF
TGTGCCAGCAGCTTAGGGCACGCCGGGGGATCACCCCTCCACTTT
>NA|TRBV10-1|TRBJ2-4|NA
CASSESNPRGSIQYF
TGCGCCAGCAGTGAGTCGAACCCCCGAGGTAGCATTCAGTACTTC
>TRBD2|TRBV29-1|TRBJ2-7|NA
CSVTLPGLIHEQYF
TGCAGCGTGACCCTACCGGGACTAATCCACGAGCAGTACTTC
>TRBD1|TRBV2|TRBJ1-1|NA
CASSLSGQGNTEAFF
TGTGCCAGCAGCCTATCCGGACAGGGCAACACTGAAGCTTTCTTT
>TRBD1|TRBV7-2|TRBJ2-1|NA
CASSAGTGAGWNEQFF
TGTGCCAGCAGCGCCGGGACAGGGGCGGGGTGGAATGAGCAGTTCTTC